The 7 T cell receptor beta chains presented below share a single source sample, sequenced in a study of blood T cell repertoires in COVID-19. Profiled with immunoSEQ multiplex PCR; TCRdb holds only in-frame clones, not every one. The data show roughly 95,000 clones, with 75% to 95% seen just once and 3.9% held by the top ten. The sample consisted of peripheral blood. The receptor set was obtained from a woman aged 50 to 65 in a cohort sampled during active COVID-19.

The genes are TRBV7-8 and TRBJ2-4; no clear D gene. The V gene lost 5 bases and the J gene lost 4 bases, with 12 bases spanning the gap. The CDR3 covers 14 residues. CDR1 is SGHVS, CDR2 FQNEAQ, per germline. DNA for the CDR3: TGTGCCAGCAGCCTAGGTGCGCTGAAAAACATTCAGTACTTC. Translated, it gives CASSLGALKNIQYF.

V is TRBV27 and J is TRBJ2-6; 11 nucleotides align to TRBD2. Germline V gives CDR1 MNHEY, CDR2 SMNVEV (reference sequence). The CDR3 is 18 residues long. Trimming removed 6 bases from V and 4 bases from J; junction bases left unmatched: 11. The CDR3 reads CASRTLTSGSGGANVLTF. CDR3 DNA: TGTGCCAGCAGGACCCTCACTAGCGGGAGCGGCGGGGCCAACGTCCTGACTTTC.

The rearrangement joins TRBV28 to TRBJ1-5, with 7 bases fitting TRBD1. There are 14 residues in the CDR3. The V gene end was trimmed by 3 bases and the J gene end by 2 bases; junction bases not matched to a gene: 1. Germline CDR1 and CDR2: MDHEN and SYDVKM. The CDR3 sequence: CASSFTGGNQPQHF. CDR3 DNA: TGTGCCAGCAGTTTTACAGGGGGCAATCAGCCCCAGCATTTT.

The genes are TRBV12-3 or TRBV12-4 and TRBJ1-5; no clear D gene. The V gene lost 3 bases and the J gene lost 6 bases, with 6 bases spanning the gap. The CDR3 has 12 amino acids. The CDR3 DNA is TGTGCCAGCAGTTTCGGTTCTCAGCCCCAGCATTTT. Residues: CASSFGSQPQHF.

This clone was seen more than once but under ten times. The chain links TRBV4-1 to TRBJ1-6; 10 nucleotides agree with TRBD1. The J segment lost 6 bases and the V segment lost 4 bases, leaving 12 bases of the junction unmatched. There are 18 residues in the CDR3. Germline V gives CDR1 MGHRA, CDR2 YSYEKL. CDR3 residues: CASSPPNRQGARNSPLHF. The CDR3 nucleotides read TGCGCCAGCAGCCCACCTAACCGACAGGGGGCTCGTAATTCACCCCTCCACTTT.

This rearrangement joins TRBV7-9 to TRBJ2-7, with 7 bases lining up with TRBD1. The J segment lost 2 bases and the V segment lost 3 bases, leaving 4 bases of the junction unmatched. The CDR3 has 14 amino acids. CDR1 SEHNR and CDR2 FQNEAQ come from the germline V gene (reference sequence). The CDR3 spells CASSLGQPTYEQYF. The DNA of the CDR3 is TGTGCCAGCAGCTTGGGACAGCCCACCTACGAGCAGTACTTC.

The genes are TRBV10-3 and TRBJ2-2; TRBD1 matches at 7 bases. Germline V gene lookup returns CDR1 ENHRY and CDR2 SYGVKD. This CDR3 has 14 amino acids. With V trimmed by 7 bases and J by 1 base, 3 bases remained unmatched. CDR3 sequence reads: CAIMDRRNTGELFF. DNA for the CDR3: TGTGCCATCATGGACAGGAGGAACACCGGGGAGCTGTTTTTT.